What follows is one T cell receptor beta chain and its context. This clone has a single count. The specificity of this receptor is unknown. No base-level quality is on record; no much larger clone is a single base apart. This record belongs to a study of cytomegalovirus exposure and HLA in healthy donors (dated by TCRdb to 2015 to 2018). As for the study more broadly: According to an earlier analysis of a few hundred of the donors, some 180 million T cells yielded 117 million unique TCR beta sequences and roughly 280 Gb of sequence data. Roughly 300 gigabases of sequencing data and some 85 million unique TCR sequences were included in an early release covering roughly 600 HLA-typed donors. Of the 300 to 500 genotyped donors, less than 90% were placed in the genetic ancestry cluster associated with self-reported Caucasian donors. The aim of the study was to test whether cataloging public T cell receptors could identify signatures of past pathogen exposure. The study used immunosequencing to profile the T cell repertoires of about 670 subjects and linked those repertoires to cytomegalovirus serostatus. Along with the approximately 700-subject first cohort, a separate validation cohort of 120 different subjects was used. High-throughput TCR immunosequencing, statistical association of individual TCRs with disease status, and machine learning were combined to predict cytomegalovirus infection status. A later analysis re-analyzed previously published TCR beta repertoires from roughly 690 donors and added high-resolution HLA genotyping to study TCR occurrence patterns. Rather than using new phenotypic data, the later analysis identified candidate immune exposures from TCR beta sequences and from how often those sequences occurred across donors. To decide whether each TCR beta V gene segment behaved as functional or pseudogenic, an earlier analysis of 587 of the donors relied on high-throughput TCR beta sequencing. Alongside the repertoire data, information on donor age, sex, ethnicity and CMV serostatus was compiled. In a later genetic analysis, genome-wide SNP genotypes for about 65% of the 666 donors were used, and that subset was treated as a discovery cohort. Every discovery cohort repertoire had been produced on one sequencing platform. Class I and class II HLA loci were covered by the typing at four-digit resolution. Typing coverage varied by locus: 629-630 donors for A, B, C, DRB1 and DQB1; around 560 for DQA1; about 570 for DPA1; roughly 450 for DPB1. Four to six DR-DQ haplotypes were handled as single units for association and clustering, since linkage in the cohort was strong. Among some 410 genotyped donors of the cohort, an average of about 240,000 unique TCR beta nucleotide sequences were sequenced per donor, around 18% of them non-productive. General study outcomes and caveats: A later genetic analysis reported fewer N-insertions in productive TCRs among donors in an Asian-associated ancestry cluster than the roughly 700-donor mean. In a later analysis, TCR association rates were found to vary across HLA loci, with the most associated TCRs seen for DRB1 alleles and the fewest for HLA-C alleles. A later analysis found that most CMV-associated TCR beta chains appeared HLA-restricted, with HLA associations seemingly driven largely by CMV exposure. Seventeen rarely observed V segments, including chromosome 9 orphons, were excluded from the earlier analysis of approximately 500 of the donors because counts were too low. An earlier analysis of approximately 540 of the donors showed that most TCR beta V segments appeared in productive rearrangements either about 87% or about 30% of the time, which broadly matched IMGT annotations. In a later genetic analysis, a missense DCLRE1C variant was associated with V-gene and J-gene trimming of TCR beta chains, and the association was replicated in an independent cohort. While some public TCRs were present in many individuals, most TCR sequences turned up only very rarely across donors. The 87-base-pair reads could not distinguish some IMGT-functional V segments, including TRBV6-2 and TRBV6-3, so those segments were excluded. Linkage disequilibrium might explain the correlated functional status among segregating V segments, but an unknown experimental factor could not be excluded. HLA typing was unavailable for some donors at each locus, so association tests used only the typed subset. CMV serostatus was the only immune exposure information available for the cohort. In this cohort, only TCR beta chains were sequenced, and detectable features were limited by the absence of alpha or paired-chain data. A further reported finding was that TCR beta sequences accurately predicted the HLA-A and HLA-B alleles for most subjects in the first cohort. In the study, around 150 TCR beta chains were listed as associated with cytomegalovirus. A later analysis associated approximately 17,000 TCR beta sequences with specific HLA alleles at a false discovery rate of 0.05. In vitro tests confirmed that a few of the cytomegalovirus-associated TCR beta chains recognize cytomegalovirus antigens. A group of highly shared sequence variants was considered likely to be a technical artifact of the sequencing pipeline. Cytomegalovirus status was reported to be diagnosed by the classifier with high specificity and sensitivity in both the original and validation cohorts. Sequencing depth was assumed to be roughly uniform across donors in the presence/absence analyses, though that assumption may not hold. Strong co-occurrence of HLA alleles, especially DR and DQ, made assigning TCR associations to individual alleles difficult. Several of the top co-occurrence clusters appeared to be linked to parvovirus B19, influenza, CMV and Epstein-Barr virus, according to a later analysis. In a later analysis, HLA-associated TCR beta chains showed more clonal expansion and lower generation probabilities than non-associated chains that were equally common. It was suggested by the authors that the approach could potentially be generalized to other disease states and immunological phenotypes.

Trimming at the junction amounts to 3 bases on V and 4 bases on J, and the germline ends lie 16 bases apart. From the cysteine through the phenylalanine, the CDR3 covers 15 amino acids. Just the 45-base CDR3 DNA is kept, in frame starting at base 1. CDR1 MGHRA and CDR2 YSYEKL were looked up in the germline V gene. The library was obtained by the immunoSEQ multiplex PCR assay. The multiplex PCR relied on a mix of 60 forward primers for TCR Vbeta segments and 13 reverse primers for TCR Jbeta segments. The CDR3 region of rearranged TCR beta genes was amplified from genomic DNA by a multiplex PCR assay. Amplified TCR beta libraries were sequenced as 87-base-pair reads on the Illumina HiSeq System. The authors' pipeline ran thus. A later analysis counted some 80 million unique TCR beta chains across the 550 to 700 repertoires, and 10 million to 11 million of these chains were shared by at least two donors. A nearest-neighbor algorithm error-corrected the raw reads and collapsed the reads into unique sequences, merging closely related sequences to remove PCR and sequencing errors. To assign V, D and J gene segments, CDR3 sequences were aligned to IMGT reference sequences. For a sequence to be retained, at least a six-nucleotide match to both a V gene segment and a J gene segment was required. Rearrangements were classified as productive when the CDR3 lacked stop codons and remained in frame with V and J, and all other rearrangements were classified as non-productive. Following IMGT convention, CDR3 was defined as the stretch from the second conserved V-encoded cysteine to the conserved J-encoded phenylalanine. Sequences without an unambiguous match to a single V gene segment were excluded from the earlier analysis of 587 of the donors. An earlier analysis of approximately 590 of the donors called V segments functional above 56.7% productive rearrangements and segregating when the between-donor standard deviation exceeded 5%. A statistical classification framework was developed to diagnose cytomegalovirus status using the catalog of TCR beta chain sequences. In a later analysis, TCR nucleotide sequences were compared against IMGT/GENE-DB human TR gene sequences so that V and J genes could be assigned. In a later analysis, CDR3 sequences and most-parsimonious VDJ recombination scenarios were assigned using the TCRdist pipeline. In a later analysis, each TCR beta chain was defined by its CDR3 amino acid sequence together with its V-gene family, and reads without a unique V-gene family were excluded. To address suspected cross-contamination and a sequencing artifact, a later analysis removed 592 highly shared, low-generation-probability nucleotide sequences. A later analysis calculated a clonal expansion index for each public chain from normalized within-repertoire ranks of inferred template counts. In a later analysis, generation probabilities were computed with a VDJ recombination model fitted to out-of-frame rearrangements, and the resulting probabilities were checked against IGoR. Hypergeometric tests were used in a later analysis to score TCR-TCR, TCR-HLA and TCR-CMV co-occurrence, with a repertoire-size bias correction applied to the TCR pairs. In a later analysis, false discovery rates were estimated by permuting HLA or CMV assignments 20 times. In a later analysis, co-occurring TCRs were grouped using DBSCAN, with TCRdist sequence similarity added in when clustering inside HLA-allele-positive subsets. For co-occurrence clustering, repertoires with fewer than 30,000 or more than 120,000 public chains were excluded, along with several repertoires with anomalous nucleotide sharing. In its TCRdb copy, this immuneACCESS table keeps in-frame sequences only and misses some clones. Where compared with another copy, unresolved V genes explain less than half of these, and the others have no known cause. For V, J and clone size, that table is used; D and trimming come from the DNA. Across this sample there are 160,000 or so clones, with 70% to 90% seen only once. The ten largest clones capture 0.85% of the sample.

The cohort was made up of approximately 670 healthy bone marrow donors. At the time of sampling, every cohort member was nominally healthy, though immune exposures that went unrecorded were likely present. The donor tested CMV seronegative, placing the donor among the 350 or so seronegative members of the cohort. Every donor gave a peripheral blood sample, and the peripheral blood mononuclear cells from that sample were used for TCR beta sequencing. The Qiagen DNeasy Blood Extraction Kit was used to extract genomic DNA from the blood cell samples. The origin of this receptor is a woman younger than 45 in good health and CMV-seronegative. What was sequenced was PBMCs. The chain joins TRBV4-1 to TRBJ2-7; the D segment could be TRBD1, given 6 matching bases. The CDR3 reads as follows: CASSHPSRGTYEQYF. The nucleotide sequence is TGCGCCAGCAGCCACCCGTCCAGGGGTACGTACGAGCAGTACTTC.